This T cell receptor beta chain was captured in a study of cytomegalovirus exposure and HLA in healthy donors. Study-wide results and caveats: With high specificity and sensitivity, the classifier reportedly diagnosed cytomegalovirus status. Researchers counted approximately 160 TCR beta chains as cytomegalovirus-associated.

Clones were read by immunoSEQ multiplex PCR, and TCRdb kept only the in-frame ones, dropping some. The sample lists roughly 200,000 clones, about 81% occurring once. Regarding this clone: The antigen is undetermined.

The CDR3 has 15 amino acids. Germline assignment: CDR1 MNHEY and CDR2 SVGAGI. V was pared by 10 bases and J by 4 bases, with 11 bases of the junction left unmatched. The validation cohort, a group of over a hundred subjects, included the donors and was separate from the roughly 670-subject first cohort. The V gene is TRBV6-5, the J gene TRBJ2-1; 9 nucleotides line up with TRBD1. The sequenced sample consisted of PBMCs. The source is a woman younger than 45 in good health and CMV-seronegative. CDR3 bases: TGTGCCACCCGATTCGGGACAGGGTATTACAATGAGCAGTTCTTC. Its protein product is CATRFGTGYYNEQFF.